Reported below is one T cell receptor beta chain. The antigen this receptor binds is unknown. No qualities accompany the bases; no much larger clone lies one base away. The sample comes from a study of T cell changes during pregnancy in multiple sclerosis (dated by TCRdb to the late 2010s). As for the study more broadly: In women with multiple sclerosis, the researchers looked at how the T cell repertoire shifted as pregnancy progressed.

Preparation of the library involved the immunoSEQ multiplex PCR assay. TCRdb carries this immuneACCESS record with in-frame sequences only. Its versions omit some clonotypes, under half of them owing to an unresolved V gene in the studies checked, with the rest unexplained. The sample table contains about 37,000 clones; only one count was recorded for about nine tenths of them. Less than 0.55% of the sample lies in the top ten. The CDR3, cysteine through phenylalanine, is 11 amino acids long. The sequence is cut down to CDR3 DNA, 33 bases in frame from base 1. A distance of 8 bases separates the germline ends of V and J, which lose 5 bases and 5 bases respectively. CDR1 and CDR2 are read off the germline V gene (reference sequence) as DFQATT and SNEGSKA.

The receptor's source is a female donor in good health, enrolled as a control in a pregnancy study. Recombination joined TRBV20-1 with TRBJ2-3; no confident D gene assignment can be made. This sample comprised CD4+ T cells from peripheral blood mononuclear cells, obtained in the third trimester of pregnancy. The CDR3 is CSASRGDTQYF. The sequence in DNA is TGCAGTGCTTCGAGAGGAGATACGCAGTATTTT.